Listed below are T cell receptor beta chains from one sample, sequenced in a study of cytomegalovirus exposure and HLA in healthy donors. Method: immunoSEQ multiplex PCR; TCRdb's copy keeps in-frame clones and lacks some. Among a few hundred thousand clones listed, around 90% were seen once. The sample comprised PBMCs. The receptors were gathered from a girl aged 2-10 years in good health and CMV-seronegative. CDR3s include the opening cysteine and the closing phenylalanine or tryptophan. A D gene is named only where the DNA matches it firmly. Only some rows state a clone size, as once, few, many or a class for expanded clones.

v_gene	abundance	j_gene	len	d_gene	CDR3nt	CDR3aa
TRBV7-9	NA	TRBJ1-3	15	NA	TGTTCCAGCAGCCACAGGGTTAACTCTGGAAACACCATATATTTT	CSSSHRVNSGNTIYF
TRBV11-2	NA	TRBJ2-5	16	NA	TGTGCCAGCAGCTTAGATCAGCGGTGGGGTCAAGAGACCCAGTACTTC	CASSLDQRWGQETQYF
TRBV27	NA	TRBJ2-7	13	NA	TGTGCCAGTCGGAAAGGGGTCCCCTACGAGCAGTACTTC	CASRKGVPYEQYF
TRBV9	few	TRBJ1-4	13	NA	TGTGCCAGCAGCGAAAAAGACAGCGTCGGACTGTTTTTT	CASSEKDSVGLFF
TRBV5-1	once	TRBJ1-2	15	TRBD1	TGCGCCAGCAGCCCGGGACAGGGAACTAACTATGGCTACACCTTC	CASSPGQGTNYGYTF
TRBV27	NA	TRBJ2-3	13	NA	TGTGCCAGCAGTTTATCCAAAACAGATACGCAGTATTTT	CASSLSKTDTQYF
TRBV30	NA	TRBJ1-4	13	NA	TGTGCCTGGAGTGCAGGGAATGAGGAAAAACTGTTTTTT	CAWSAGNEEKLFF
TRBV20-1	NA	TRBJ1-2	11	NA	TGCAGTGCTGAACCAGGTTTTGGCTACACCTTC	CSAEPGFGYTF
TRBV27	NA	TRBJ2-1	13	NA	TGTGCCGGCAGTCTCGGGACATACAATGAGCAGTTCTTC	CAGSLGTYNEQFF
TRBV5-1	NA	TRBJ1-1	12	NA	TGCGCCAGCAGCTACGCGGGAGGTGAAGCTTTCTTT	CASSYAGGEAFF
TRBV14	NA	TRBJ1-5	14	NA	TGTGCCAGCAAGGACAGTGATAGCAATCAGCCCCAGCATTTT	CASKDSDSNQPQHF
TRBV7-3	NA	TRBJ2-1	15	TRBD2	TGTGCCAGCAGCCCAAGCCAGGGAGGGTATAATGAGCAGTTCTTC	CASSPSQGGYNEQFF
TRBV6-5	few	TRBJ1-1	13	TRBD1	TGTGCCAGCAGGAGACAGGGCGGAACTGAAGCTTTCTTT	CASRRQGGTEAFF
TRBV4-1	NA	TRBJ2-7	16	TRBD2	TGCGCCAGCAGCCAGTTAACCGGGACTAGCGGCGTCGAGCAGTACTTC	CASSQLTGTSGVEQYF
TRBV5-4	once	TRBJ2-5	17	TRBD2	TGTGCCAGCAGCTTGGTACTAGCGGGGGGAAACCAAGAGACCCAGTACTTC	CASSLVLAGGNQETQYF
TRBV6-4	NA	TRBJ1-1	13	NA	TGTGCCAGCAGCTTGACCGGGAGGACTGAAGCTTTCTTT	CASSLTGRTEAFF
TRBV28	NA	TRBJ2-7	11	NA	TGTGCCAGTGGAGTTCGGTGGGAGCAGTACTTC	CASGVRWEQYF
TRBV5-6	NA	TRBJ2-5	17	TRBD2	TGTGCCAGCAGCTTGGGTCCTAGCGGGGGTGCCCAAGAGACCCAGTACTTC	CASSLGPSGGAQETQYF
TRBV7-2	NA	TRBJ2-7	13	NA	TGTGCCAGCAGCTCCTTCGGCACTAGGGAGCAGTACTTC	CASSSFGTREQYF
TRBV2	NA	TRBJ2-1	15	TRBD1	TGTGCCAGCAGTTTGGCCGGGACAGGTTACAATGAGCAGTTCTTC	CASSLAGTGYNEQFF
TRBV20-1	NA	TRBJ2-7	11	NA	TGCAGTTCCGGGACACCTTACGAGCAGTACTTC	CSSGTPYEQYF
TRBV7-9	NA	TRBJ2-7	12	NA	TGTGCCAGCAGCTTAGTAGTCCACGAGCAGTACTTC	CASSLVVHEQYF
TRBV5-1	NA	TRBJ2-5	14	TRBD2	TGCGCCAGCAGCTTGACTGCGGGGGGGGAGACCCAGTACTTC	CASSLTAGGETQYF
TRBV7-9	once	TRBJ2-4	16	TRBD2	TGTGCCAGCAGCCCGTCTAGCGGACTAGCCAAAAACATTCAGTACTTC	CASSPSSGLAKNIQYF
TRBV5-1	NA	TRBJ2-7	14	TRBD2	TGCGCCAGCAGCTCAAGCGGGGGGGCCTACGAGCAGTACTTC	CASSSSGGAYEQYF
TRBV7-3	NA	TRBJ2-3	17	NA	TGTGCCAGCAGCTTAGTTCGACAGGAGTTTTACACAGATACGCAGTATTTT	CASSLVRQEFYTDTQYF
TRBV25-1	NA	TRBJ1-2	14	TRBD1	TGTGCCAGCAGCCTTGGGGACAGTGATTATGGCTACACCTTC	CASSLGDSDYGYTF
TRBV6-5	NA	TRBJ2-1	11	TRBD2	TGTGCCAGCATGGGAGGGCATGAGCAGTTCTTC	CASMGGHEQFF
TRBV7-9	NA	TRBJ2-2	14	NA	TGTGCCAGCAGCTTAGGCGCGGTCACCGGGGAGCTGTTTTTT	CASSLGAVTGELFF
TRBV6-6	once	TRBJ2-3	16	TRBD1	TGTGCCAGCAGTTACTCGGGGACAGGGGGCACAGATACGCAGTATTTT	CASSYSGTGGTDTQYF
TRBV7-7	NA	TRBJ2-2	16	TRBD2	TGTGCTAGCAGCTTAGCTTCCGGGGGGGCCTCCGGGGAGCTGTTTTTT	CASSLASGGASGELFF
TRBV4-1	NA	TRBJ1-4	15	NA	TGCGCCAGCAGCCAAGAGGAGGCAACTAATGAAAAACTGTTTTTT	CASSQEEATNEKLFF
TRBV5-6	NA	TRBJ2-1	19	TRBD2	TGTGCCAGCAGCTTGGTTGAACTAGCGGGGGCCCTAGAGTACAATGAGCAGTTCTTC	CASSLVELAGALEYNEQFF
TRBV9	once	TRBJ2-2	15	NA	TGTGCCAGCAGCGTAGTGGGCGAAGGGGGTGGGGAGCTGTTTTTT	CASSVVGEGGGELFF
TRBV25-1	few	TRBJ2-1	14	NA	TGTGCCAGCAGTTCCTGGGCGGGGTACAATGAGCAGTTCTTC	CASSSWAGYNEQFF
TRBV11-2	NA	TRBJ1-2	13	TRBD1	TGTGCCAGCAGCCCAGGGGGACAGTATGGCTACACCTTC	CASSPGGQYGYTF
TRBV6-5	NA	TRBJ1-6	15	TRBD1	TGTGCCAGCAGTTGGTCCCGGGACAGGGGTTCACCCCTCCACTTT	CASSWSRDRGSPLHF
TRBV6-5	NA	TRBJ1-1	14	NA	TGTGCCAGCAGTTACTTCCGAGGAGACACTGAAGCTTTCTTT	CASSYFRGDTEAFF
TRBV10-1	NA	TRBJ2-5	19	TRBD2	TGCGCCAGCAGTGAGTCCGCCTTGATCGGGGGGGGGCGGCAAGAGACCCAGTACTTC	CASSESALIGGGRQETQYF
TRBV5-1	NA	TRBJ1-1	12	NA	TGCGCCAGCCGGCAGGGGAACACTGAAGCTTTCTTT	CASRQGNTEAFF
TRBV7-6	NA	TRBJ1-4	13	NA	TGTGCCAGCAGCGGGACACCGAGCGAAAAACTGTTTTTT	CASSGTPSEKLFF
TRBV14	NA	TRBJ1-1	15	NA	TGTGCCAGCAGCCAAGCGTCAACTATGAACACTGAAGCTTTCTTT	CASSQASTMNTEAFF
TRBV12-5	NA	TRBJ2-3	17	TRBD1	TGTGCTAGTGGCCGGGACAGGGTATTGGGTAGCACAGATACGCAGTATTTT	CASGRDRVLGSTDTQYF
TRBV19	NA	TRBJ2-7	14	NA	TGTGCCAGTAGTATTCAAAGCGGTCCCTACGAGCAGTACTTC	CASSIQSGPYEQYF
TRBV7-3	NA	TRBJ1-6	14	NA	TGTGCCAGCAGCTTATGGGATTCGGGATCACCCCTCCACTTT	CASSLWDSGSPLHF
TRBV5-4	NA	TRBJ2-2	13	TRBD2	TGTGCCAGCCGAAGGAGCGGGGCCGGGGAGCTGTTTTTT	CASRRSGAGELFF